What follows describes a single T cell receptor (beta chain). No antigen is known for it. The record has no base qualities; no much larger clone is one base away. This sample is drawn from a study of blood T cell repertoires in COVID-19 (dated by TCRdb to 2020 to 2021). At the level of the whole study: The collaborator samples originated in the United States, Italy and Spain and spanned the acute and convalescent phases of COVID-19. The material from the prospective study consisted of cDNA or gDNA derived from T cells, B-cell-depleted T cells, or PBMCs. Deeply sampled blood TCRbeta repertoires from subjects exposed to, actively infected with, or recovered from COVID-19 were included in the dataset. The repertoires were made available in a free public database intended to serve as a resource for research on the immune response to SARS-CoV-2. The samples were drawn from two sources: the first 160 participants of the ongoing ImmuneRACE study, and over 950 subjects contributed by 6 global collaborators. The sample metadata nearly always contained a de-identified subject ID, COVID-19 status, age in years and sex. Where available, HLA class I and class II types were obtained from metadata supplied by the sample provider rather than from assay-based typing. Study-wide findings and limitations: The quantity of clinical and demographic metadata differed by source and by participant and was supplied without curation.

Unmatched junction bases come to 6, with V trimmed by 3 bases and J by 8 bases. CDR1 and CDR2, per the germline V gene, are SGHVS and FNYEAQ. The CDR3 covers 13 residues, taking in both the cysteine and the phenylalanine. Only the CDR3 part of the read is kept: 39 bases, read in frame from the first base. In the prospective study, participants were about 18 to 95 years old, resided in about two dozen geographic areas of the United States, and were enrolled through a virtual design. To assign participants to cohorts, the prospective study relied on clinical history that participants themselves reported in a screening survey and a study questionnaire. Recovered participants in ImmuneRACE Cohort 3 were defined as having two consecutive negative NP/OP PCR tests, clearance from a healthcare professional, or resolution of symptoms. In the prospective study, whole blood, serum and a nasopharyngeal or oropharyngeal swab were collected from each participant by mobile phlebotomists. Prospective study participants could optionally give additional blood draws and questionnaires over an approximately 2-month period. Blood samples from the prospective study were shipped frozen or at room temperature prior to DNA extraction.

TCRbeta CDR3 regions were amplified from genomic DNA by means of the immunoSEQ Assay, a bias-controlled multiplex PCR. Turning to the authors' computational methods: Nucleated cell counts per sample were estimated from amplification of reference gene primers within the assay. To quantify the absolute abundance of each unique TCRbeta CDR3 rearrangement, sequence reads were collapsed and filtered. For each sample, productive Simpson clonality was calculated by taking the square root of Simpson's diversity index across productive rearrangements. Sourced from immuneACCESS, this table was stored by TCRdb with only in-frame sequences that have V and J called. A share of the clones is absent; for the studies checked, an unresolved V gene accounts for under half, and the remainder has no known explanation. That table is the source of V, J and clone size, and D and trimming were worked out from the DNA. Within this sample are roughly 330,000 clones, with just over 85% of them counted one time only. The ten largest make up about 10% of the sample.

This receptor was taken from a woman aged 18-29 years who had recovered from COVID-19. Recombination joined TRBV7-6 with TRBJ1-2, with 7 bases matching TRBD1. Specimen: PBMCs or T cells enriched from blood (not recorded which). CDR3 region: CASSLWTGSGYTF. In nucleotide form, the sequence is TGTGCCAGCAGCTTGTGGACAGGCTCAGGCTACACCTTC. Reference TRBV7-6 and TRBJ1-2 proteins supply the regions before and after the CDR3; the full variable domain is: GAGVSQSPRYKVTKRGQDVALRCDPISGHVSLYWYRQALGQGPEFLTYFNYEAQQDKSGLPNDRFSAERPEGSISTLTIQRTEQRDSAMYRCASSLWTGSGYTFGSGTRLTVV.